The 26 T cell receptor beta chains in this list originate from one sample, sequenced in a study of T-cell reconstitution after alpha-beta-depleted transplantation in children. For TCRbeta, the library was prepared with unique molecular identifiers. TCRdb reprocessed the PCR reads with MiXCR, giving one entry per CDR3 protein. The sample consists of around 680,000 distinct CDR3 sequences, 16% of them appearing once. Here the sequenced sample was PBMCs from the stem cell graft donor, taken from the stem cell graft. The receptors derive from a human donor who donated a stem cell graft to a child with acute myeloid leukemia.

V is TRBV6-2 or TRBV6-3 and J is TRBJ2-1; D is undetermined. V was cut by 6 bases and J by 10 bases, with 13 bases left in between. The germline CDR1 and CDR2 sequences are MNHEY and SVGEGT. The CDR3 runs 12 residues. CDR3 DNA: TGTGCCAGCAGCAAACCACCAAACGAGCAGTTCTTC. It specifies CASSKPPNEQFF.

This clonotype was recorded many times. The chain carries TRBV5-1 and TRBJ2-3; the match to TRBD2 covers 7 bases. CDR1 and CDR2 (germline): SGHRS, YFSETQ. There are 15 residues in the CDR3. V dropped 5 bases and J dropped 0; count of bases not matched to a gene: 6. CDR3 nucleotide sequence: TGCGCCAGCAGTTGGAGCGGGGTTAGCACAGATACGCAGTATTTT. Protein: CASSWSGVSTDTQYF.

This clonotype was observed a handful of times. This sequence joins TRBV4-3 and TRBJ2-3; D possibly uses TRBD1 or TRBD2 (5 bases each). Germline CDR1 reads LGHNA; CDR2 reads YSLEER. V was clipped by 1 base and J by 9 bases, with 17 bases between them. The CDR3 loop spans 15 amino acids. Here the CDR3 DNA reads TGCGCCAGCAGCCAAGTTTTTGGCCAGGGAGAAACGCAGTATTTT. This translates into CASSQVFGQGETQYF.

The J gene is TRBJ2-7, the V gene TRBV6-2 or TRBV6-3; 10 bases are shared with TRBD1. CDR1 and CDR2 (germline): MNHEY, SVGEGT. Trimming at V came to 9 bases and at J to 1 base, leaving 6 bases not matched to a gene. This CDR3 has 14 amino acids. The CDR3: CASRDRGFSYEQYF. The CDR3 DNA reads TGTGCCAGTCGGGACAGGGGATTTTCCTACGAGCAGTACTTC.

The CDR3 loop is CSAREGGDMNTEAFF. CDR3 coding DNA: TGCAGTGCTAGAGAAGGGGGGGACATGAACACTGAAGCTTTCTTT. This chain connects TRBV20-1 to TRBJ1-1; D may be TRBD1 (6 bases). V lost 0 bases, J lost 0 bases, and 11 bases lay in between. The V gene's germline CDR1 is DFQATT and CDR2 SNEGSKA (reference sequence). The CDR3 length is 15 residues.

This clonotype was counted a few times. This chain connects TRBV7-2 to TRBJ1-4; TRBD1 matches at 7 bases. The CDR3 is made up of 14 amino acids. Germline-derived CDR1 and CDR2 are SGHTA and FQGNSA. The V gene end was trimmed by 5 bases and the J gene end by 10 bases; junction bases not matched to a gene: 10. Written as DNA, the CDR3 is TGTGCCAGCAGCCCCTCAGGGACAGCGGCAAAACTGTTTTTT. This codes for CASSPSGTAAKLFF.

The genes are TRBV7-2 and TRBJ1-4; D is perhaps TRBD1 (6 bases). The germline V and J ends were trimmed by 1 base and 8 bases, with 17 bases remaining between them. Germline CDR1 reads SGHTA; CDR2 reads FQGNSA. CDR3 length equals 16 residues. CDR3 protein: CASSLEATGSSEKLFF. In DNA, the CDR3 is TGTGCCAGCAGCTTAGAGGCCACAGGGTCTTCGGAAAAACTGTTTTTT.

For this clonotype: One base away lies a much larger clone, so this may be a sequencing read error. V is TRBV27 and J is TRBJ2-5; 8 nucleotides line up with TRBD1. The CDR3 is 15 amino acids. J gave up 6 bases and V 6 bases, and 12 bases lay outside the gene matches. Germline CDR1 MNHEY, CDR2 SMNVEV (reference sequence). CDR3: CASSDPTGGTKTQYF. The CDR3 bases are TGTGCCAGCAGCGACCCAACAGGGGGAACAAAGACCCAGTACTTC.

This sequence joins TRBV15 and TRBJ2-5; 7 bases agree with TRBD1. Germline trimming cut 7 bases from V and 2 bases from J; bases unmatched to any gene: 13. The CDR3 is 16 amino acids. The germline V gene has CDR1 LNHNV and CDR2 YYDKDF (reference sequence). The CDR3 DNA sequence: TGTGCCACCACCAGCTATGGGACAGCGATTCAAGAGACCCAGTACTTC. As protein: CATTSYGTAIQETQYF.

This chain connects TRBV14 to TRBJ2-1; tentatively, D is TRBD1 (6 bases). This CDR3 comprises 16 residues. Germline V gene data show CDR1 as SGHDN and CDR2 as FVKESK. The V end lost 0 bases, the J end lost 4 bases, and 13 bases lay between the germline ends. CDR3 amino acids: CASSQDPDSFYNEQFF. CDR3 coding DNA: TGTGCCAGCAGCCAAGACCCGGACAGTTTTTACAATGAGCAGTTCTTC.

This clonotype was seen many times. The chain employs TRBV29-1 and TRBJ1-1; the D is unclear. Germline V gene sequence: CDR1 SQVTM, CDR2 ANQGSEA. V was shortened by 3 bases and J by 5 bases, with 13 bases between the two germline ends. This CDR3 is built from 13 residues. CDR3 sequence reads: CSVEGGSGTEAFF. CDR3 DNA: TGCAGCGTTGAGGGAGGCTCGGGGACTGAAGCTTTCTTT.

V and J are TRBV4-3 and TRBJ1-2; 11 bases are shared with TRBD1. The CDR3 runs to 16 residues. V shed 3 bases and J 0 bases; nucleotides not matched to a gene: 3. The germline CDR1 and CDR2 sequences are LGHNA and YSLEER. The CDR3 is CASSQGQGVSNYGYTF. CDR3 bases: TGCGCCAGCAGCCAGGGACAGGGGGTGTCTAACTATGGCTACACCTTC.

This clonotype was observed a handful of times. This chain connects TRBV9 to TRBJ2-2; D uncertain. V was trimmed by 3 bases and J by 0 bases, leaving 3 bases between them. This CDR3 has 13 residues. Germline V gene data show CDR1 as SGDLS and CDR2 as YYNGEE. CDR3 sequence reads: CASSGSNTGELFF. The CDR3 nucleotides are TGTGCCAGCAGCGGGTCGAACACCGGGGAGCTGTTTTTT.

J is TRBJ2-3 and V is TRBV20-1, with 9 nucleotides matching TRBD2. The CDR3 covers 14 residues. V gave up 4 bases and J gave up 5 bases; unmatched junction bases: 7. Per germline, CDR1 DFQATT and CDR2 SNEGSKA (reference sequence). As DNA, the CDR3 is TGCAGTGCTAACCGAGCGGGGGGAGGAGATACGCAGTATTTT. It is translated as CSANRAGGGDTQYF.

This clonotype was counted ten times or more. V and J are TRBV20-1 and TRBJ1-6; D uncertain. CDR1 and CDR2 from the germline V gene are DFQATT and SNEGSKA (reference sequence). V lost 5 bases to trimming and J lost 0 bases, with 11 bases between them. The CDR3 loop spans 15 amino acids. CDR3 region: CSASRFSSYNSPLHF. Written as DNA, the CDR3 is TGCAGTGCTTCTAGATTTAGCTCCTATAATTCACCCCTCCACTTT.

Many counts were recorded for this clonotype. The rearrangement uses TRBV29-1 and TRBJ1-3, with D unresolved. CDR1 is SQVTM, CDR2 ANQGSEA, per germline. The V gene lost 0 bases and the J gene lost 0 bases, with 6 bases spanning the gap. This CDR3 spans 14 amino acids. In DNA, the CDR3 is TGCAGCGTTGAAGACAGCCTCTCTGGAAACACCATATATTTT. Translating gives CSVEDSLSGNTIYF.

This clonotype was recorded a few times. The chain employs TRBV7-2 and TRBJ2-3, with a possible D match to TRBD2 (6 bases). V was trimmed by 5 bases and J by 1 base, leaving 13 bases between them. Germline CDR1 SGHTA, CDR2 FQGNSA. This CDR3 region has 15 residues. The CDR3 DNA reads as TGTGCCAGCAGCCTTGCGGGACTTCGCACAGATACGCAGTATTTT. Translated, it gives CASSLAGLRTDTQYF.

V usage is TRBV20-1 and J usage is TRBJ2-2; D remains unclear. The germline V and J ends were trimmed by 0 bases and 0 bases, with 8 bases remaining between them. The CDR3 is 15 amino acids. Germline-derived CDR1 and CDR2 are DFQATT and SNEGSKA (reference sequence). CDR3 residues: CSARDDGTNTGELFF. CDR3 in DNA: TGCAGTGCTAGAGATGATGGGACGAACACCGGGGAGCTGTTTTTT.

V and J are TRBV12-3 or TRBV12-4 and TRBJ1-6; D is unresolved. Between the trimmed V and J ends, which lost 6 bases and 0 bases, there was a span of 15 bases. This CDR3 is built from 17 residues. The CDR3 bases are TGTGCCAGCAGCTCAAGGACCTTCCCCTCCTATAATTCACCCCTCCACTTT. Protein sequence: CASSSRTFPSYNSPLHF.

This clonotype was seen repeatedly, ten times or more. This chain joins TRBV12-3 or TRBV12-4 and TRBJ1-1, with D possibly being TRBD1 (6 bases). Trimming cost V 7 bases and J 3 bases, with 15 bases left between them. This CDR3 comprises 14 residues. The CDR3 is CASIHPGQYTEAFF. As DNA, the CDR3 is TGTGCCAGCATTCATCCGGGACAATACACTGAAGCTTTCTTT.

The CDR3 region is CASSHGQEFPDGYTF. In DNA form, the CDR3 reads TGCGCCAGCAGCCACGGACAGGAGTTCCCTGATGGCTACACCTTC. The J gene is TRBJ1-2, the V gene TRBV5-1; 7 bases are shared with TRBD1. From germline, CDR1 is SGHRS and CDR2 YFSETQ. V shed 4 bases, J shed 6 bases, and the junction held 12 bases outside the gene matches. The CDR3 sequence is 15 residues long.

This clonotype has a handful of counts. The CDR3, as DNA: TGTGCCAGCAGCTGGGAAGGTTACGAGCAGTACTTC. Amino acids: CASSWEGYEQYF. The chain carries TRBV7-9 and TRBJ2-7, with no clear D. V was trimmed by 4 bases and J by 4 bases, leaving 8 bases between them. The CDR3 length is 12 residues. Germline-derived CDR1 and CDR2 are SEHNR and FQNEAQ (reference sequence).

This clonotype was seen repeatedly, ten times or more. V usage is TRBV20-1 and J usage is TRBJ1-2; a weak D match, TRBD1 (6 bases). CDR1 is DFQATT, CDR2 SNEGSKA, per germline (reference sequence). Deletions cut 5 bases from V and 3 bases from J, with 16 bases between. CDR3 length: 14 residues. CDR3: CSALRQEGDYGYTF. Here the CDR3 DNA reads TGCAGTGCTTTACGACAGGAAGGAGACTATGGCTACACCTTC.

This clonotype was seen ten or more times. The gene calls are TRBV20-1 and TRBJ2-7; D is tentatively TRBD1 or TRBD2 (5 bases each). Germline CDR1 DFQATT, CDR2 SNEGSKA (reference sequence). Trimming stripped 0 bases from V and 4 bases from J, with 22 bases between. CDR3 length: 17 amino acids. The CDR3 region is CSARDLTRGPFGYEQYV. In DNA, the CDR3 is TGCAGTGCTAGAGATCTTACTCGGGGCCCCTTCGGTTACGAGCAGTACGTC.

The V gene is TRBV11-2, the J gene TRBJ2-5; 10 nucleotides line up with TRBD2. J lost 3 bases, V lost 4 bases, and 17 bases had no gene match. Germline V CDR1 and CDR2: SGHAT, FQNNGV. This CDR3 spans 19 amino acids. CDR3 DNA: TGTGCCAGCAGCTCGCCCTCCGGGGGATCAGCGGGGGGGGAAGAGACCCAGTACTTC. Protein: CASSSPSGGSAGGEETQYF.

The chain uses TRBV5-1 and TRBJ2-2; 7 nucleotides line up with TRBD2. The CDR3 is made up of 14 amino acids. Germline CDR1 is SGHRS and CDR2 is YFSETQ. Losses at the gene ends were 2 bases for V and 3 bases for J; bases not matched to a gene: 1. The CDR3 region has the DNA TGCGCCAGCAGCTTACGGGAGGACACCGGGGAGCTGTTTTTT. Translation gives CASSLREDTGELFF.